A single sample gave rise to the 28 T cell receptor beta chains below, sequenced in a study of OX40 agonist ivuxolimab in advanced cancers. Library generation was performed with the immunoSEQ multiplex PCR assay. TCRdb holds this immuneACCESS table with in-frame rearrangements only. Some clones are missing; in checked studies, unresolved V genes explain under half, and the rest has no known cause. In all, the sample holds 30,000 to 40,000 clones, and 60% to 85% of those were seen once. The ten largest clones add up to about 24% of the sample. The sequenced sample was CD4+ or CD8+ T cells sorted from blood, obtained in a trial of the OX40 agonist ivuxolimab. These receptors all come from an adult with an advanced solid tumor such as melanoma, head and neck, liver or kidney cancer.

The chain links TRBV11-2 to TRBJ1-1, with D perhaps matching TRBD1 (6 bases). The CDR3 covers 14 residues. Germline V gene data show CDR1 as SGHAT and CDR2 as FQNNGV. The ends were cut back, 2 bases at V and 7 bases at J, with 14 bases in the middle. The DNA for the CDR3 is TGTGCCAGCAGCTTATTTAGGGGGACGGGTGAAGCTTTCTTT. Translating it yields CASSLFRGTGEAFF.

This sequence joins TRBV6-5 and TRBJ2-7, with 7 bases fitting TRBD1. The CDR3 runs 13 residues. After removal of 6 bases from V and 5 bases from J, the junction contained 7 bases not matched to a gene. From germline, CDR1 is MNHEY and CDR2 SVGAGI. Written as DNA, the CDR3 is TGTGCCAGCAGGCCACAGGGGTTCCACGAGCAGTACGTC. This codes for CASRPQGFHEQYV.

The chain uses TRBV18 and TRBJ1-1, with TRBD1 identical over 8 bases. With 9 bases clipped from V and 4 bases from J, the junction kept 13 bases outside the gene matches. The CDR3 has 15 amino acids. Per germline, CDR1 KGHSH and CDR2 LQKENI. The DNA for the CDR3 is TGTGCCAGTTCTCCCGGGACAGGCGGGGGCACTGAAGCTTTCTTT. Its translation: CASSPGTGGGTEAFF.

J is TRBJ2-3 and V is TRBV7-2, with D perhaps being TRBD1 or TRBD2 (5 bases each). The CDR3 runs 14 residues. From germline, CDR1 is SGHTA and CDR2 FQGNSA. V was clipped by 11 bases and J by 1 base, with 16 bases between them. The DNA for the CDR3 is TGTGCCGTCAAACTAGGGGTGGGCACAGATACGCAGTATTTT. Translating it yields CAVKLGVGTDTQYF.

J is TRBJ2-2 and V is TRBV7-2; 9 bases line up with TRBD2. The CDR3 has 18 amino acids. Trimming removed 6 bases from V and 6 bases from J; junction bases left unmatched: 17. Germline CDR1 is SGHTA and CDR2 is FQGNSA. The CDR3 sequence is CASRRGGTPVEGAGELFF. The DNA of the CDR3 is TGTGCCAGCAGGCGGGGGGGGACGCCCGTCGAAGGCGCCGGGGAGCTGTTTTTT.

The genes are TRBV11-3 and TRBJ2-1; 9 bases are a match to TRBD1. The CDR3 is 14 amino acids. CDR1 is SGHNT, CDR2 YENEEA, per germline. The junction had 2 bases not matched to a gene; V was cut back by 0 bases and J by 8 bases. The CDR3, as DNA: TGTGCCAGCAGCTTAGACGGGACAGGGTATGAGCAGTTCTTC. Its translation: CASSLDGTGYEQFF.

This chain links TRBV6-9 with TRBJ1-3, with no clear D. The germline CDR1 and CDR2 sequences are MNHGY and SVAAGI. The V and J ends lost 2 bases and 5 bases respectively, with 1 base between them. The CDR3 spans 11 residues. The CDR3 spells CASSYRNTIYF. The CDR3 DNA follows: TGTGCCAGCAGTTATCGAAACACCATATATTTT.

The J gene is TRBJ2-2, the V gene TRBV5-4, with D uncertain. The CDR3 is 12 amino acids. The V gene lost 4 bases and the J gene lost 7 bases, with 8 bases spanning the gap. Germline V gene sequence: CDR1 SGHNT, CDR2 YYREEE (reference sequence). CDR3 amino acids: CASSPQDGELFF. The CDR3, as DNA: TGTGCCAGCAGCCCCCAAGACGGGGAGCTGTTTTTT.

This chain links TRBV5-4 with TRBJ1-2, with D hard to call. Germline V lookup: CDR1 SGHNT, CDR2 YYREEE (reference sequence). V was cut by 2 bases and J by 6 bases, with 17 bases left in between. The CDR3 has 15 residues. CDR3 sequence reads: CASSLALGSPNGYTF. CDR3 coding DNA: TGTGCCAGCAGCTTAGCGCTCGGGTCCCCCAATGGCTACACCTTC.

This clone was recorded a few times. The genes are TRBV6-6 and TRBJ2-7; 10 nucleotides match TRBD2. Germline values: CDR1 MNHNY, CDR2 SVGAGI (reference sequence). After removal of 8 bases from V and 7 bases from J, the junction contained 11 bases not matched to a gene. The CDR3 length is 14 residues. Here the CDR3 reads CASGGASGGAEQYV. Written as DNA, the CDR3 is TGTGCCAGCGGGGGGGCTAGCGGGGGAGCAGAGCAGTACGTC.

The chain is built from TRBV5-4 and TRBJ2-7, with D possibly being TRBD1 (6 bases). This CDR3 contains 15 residues. The germline CDR1 and CDR2 sequences are SGHNT and YYREEE (reference sequence). V shed 4 bases and J shed 5 bases, with 19 bases lying between them. The DNA for the CDR3 is TGTGCCAGCAGCCTACAGGGTCTGGGTGAAGACGAGCAGTACTTC. It codes for CASSLQGLGEDEQYF.

In its sample, this clone was seen a few times. This chain links TRBV19 with TRBJ2-3; unclear D gene. The germline V gene encodes CDR1 LNHDA and CDR2 SQIVND (reference sequence). The CDR3 contains 12 residues. V lost 3 bases and J lost 3, with 4 bases in between. CDR3 amino acids: CASSMRTDTQYF. The CDR3 DNA follows: TGTGCCAGTAGTATGAGGACAGATACGCAGTATTTT.

The chain employs TRBV7-8 and TRBJ2-2; a possible D gene is TRBD1 (6 bases). Germline CDR1 and CDR2: SGHVS and FQNEAQ. V was cut by 2 bases and J by 7 bases, with 11 bases left in between. This CDR3 has 14 residues. The CDR3 region is CASSLSQGIGELFF. CDR3 sequence (DNA): TGTGCCAGCAGCTTATCACAGGGAATCGGGGAGCTGTTTTTT.

This clone has only one observation. The V gene is TRBV5-1, the J gene TRBJ2-6; D unresolved. The CDR3 consists of 16 residues. Germline CDR1 and CDR2: SGHRS and YFSETQ. V shed 2 bases and J shed 1 base, with 10 bases lying between them. The CDR3 loop is CASSLRGSSGANVLTF. In DNA, the CDR3 is TGCGCCAGCAGCTTAAGAGGCTCATCTGGGGCCAACGTCCTGACTTTC.

The chain couples TRBV9 to TRBJ1-4, with D uncertain. This CDR3 is 14 amino acids long. CDR1 and CDR2 from the germline V gene are SGDLS and YYNGEE. The V gene lost 0 bases and the J gene lost 5 bases, with 8 bases spanning the gap. Here the CDR3 DNA reads TGTGCCAGCAGCGTAGGCGTCCAGAATGAAAAACTGTTTTTT. Protein sequence: CASSVGVQNEKLFF.

The chain recombines TRBV21-1 with TRBJ2-2; the table gives TRBD1 as D, unverified against the DNA. TRBV21-1 is labeled a pseudogene. CDR3 size: 16 residues. The CDR3 protein is CASRGPGQGATGELFF. DNA of the CDR3: TGTGCCAGCAGGGGACCGGGACAGGGGGCTACCGGGGAGCTGTTTTTT.

The chain links TRBV7-6 to TRBJ1-1; no clear D. The ends were cut back, 5 bases at V and 8 bases at J, with 6 bases in the middle. This CDR3 has 10 residues. The germline CDR1 and CDR2 sequences are SGHVS and FNYEAQ. The CDR3 here is CASSLDEAFF. DNA of the CDR3: TGTGCCAGCAGCCTAGACGAAGCTTTCTTT.

J is TRBJ2-1 and V is TRBV7-6; 16 nucleotides agree with TRBD2. J gave up 7 bases and V 1 base, and 4 bases lay outside the gene matches. This CDR3 is built from 17 residues. Germline CDR1 is SGHVS and CDR2 is FNYEAQ. As DNA, the CDR3 is TGTGCCAGCAGCTTAGTAGGGACTAGCGGGGGGGCAAATGAGCAGTTCTTC. It is translated as CASSLVGTSGGANEQFF.

This clone was counted a few times. The V call is TRBV13, the J call TRBJ1-6; D not resolved. Germline CDR1 PRHDT, CDR2 FYEKMQ (reference sequence). Trimming stripped 5 bases from V and 6 bases from J, with 8 bases between. CDR3 length equals 13 residues. The CDR3 reads CASSVEVNSPLHF. In nucleotides, the CDR3 is TGTGCCAGCAGCGTAGAGGTTAATTCACCCCTCCACTTT.

This clone was seen a single time. The gene calls are TRBV19 and TRBJ1-4; maybe TRBD1 (5 bases). V gave up 6 bases and J gave up 7 bases, with 15 bases separating them. CDR3 length: 14 residues. CDR1 LNHDA and CDR2 SQIVND come from the germline V gene (reference sequence). The CDR3 spells CASRNPGTGEKLFF. CDR3 nucleotide sequence: TGTGCCAGTAGAAATCCTGGGACCGGTGAAAAACTGTTTTTT.

The rearrangement uses TRBV5-1 and TRBJ1-1; D unresolved. The CDR3 has 13 residues. CDR1 is SGHRS and CDR2 is YFSETQ in the germline V gene. Trimming took 4 bases from V and 0 from J, leaving 7 bases between them. Written as DNA, the CDR3 is TGCGCCAGCAGCACAGAATTGAACACTGAAGCTTTCTTT. This translates into CASSTELNTEAFF.

This chain links TRBV5-1 with TRBJ1-2; a weak D match, TRBD1 (6 bases). V dropped 7 bases and J dropped 1 base, with 17 bases sitting between them. Germline V gives CDR1 SGHRS, CDR2 YFSETQ. The CDR3 consists of 15 residues. The DNA of the CDR3 is TGCGCCAGCGGCTGGTCGGCAGGGGTTAACTATGGCTACACCTTC. This gives the protein CASGWSAGVNYGYTF.

The CDR3 DNA sequence: TGTGCCAGTAAAGGACTGTCTGGAAACACCATATATTTT. It codes for CASKGLSGNTIYF. The V gene is TRBV19, the J gene TRBJ1-3, with unresolved D. This CDR3 comprises 13 residues. The V gene's germline CDR1 is LNHDA and CDR2 SQIVND (reference sequence). V lost 7 bases and J lost 1, with 8 bases in between.

This sequence joins TRBV5-1 and TRBJ1-5; D is undetermined. Germline assignment: CDR1 SGHRS and CDR2 YFSETQ. The V and J ends lost 2 bases and 4 bases respectively, with 10 bases between them. The CDR3 totals 14 residues. The CDR3 region is CASSFDGSNQPQHF. The CDR3 DNA is TGCGCCAGCAGCTTCGACGGAAGTAATCAGCCCCAGCATTTT.

The table lists this clone with a few counts. This chain connects TRBV2 to TRBJ1-5, with D hard to call. There are 14 residues in the CDR3. Germline CDR1 and CDR2: SNHLY and FYNNEI. The germline V and J ends were trimmed by 4 bases and 7 bases, with 14 bases remaining between them. The CDR3 sequence: CASSVSGLGQPQHF. The CDR3 DNA is TGTGCCAGCAGTGTCTCGGGGTTAGGGCAGCCCCAGCATTTT.

The genes are TRBV5-6 and TRBJ1-2, with D possibly TRBD1 on 5 matching bases. V was clipped by 1 base and J by 13 bases, with 11 bases between them. The CDR3 loop spans 11 amino acids. The germline V gene encodes CDR1 SGHDT and CDR2 YYEEEE. The CDR3 DNA follows: TGTGCCAGCAGCTTGTATGGGGCGCCCACCTTC. This gives the protein CASSLYGAPTF. Complete variable domain (other parts from reference TRBV5-6 and TRBJ1-2): DAGVTQSPTHLIKTRGQQVTLRCSPKSGHDTVSWYQQALGQGPQFIFQYYEEEERQRGNFPDRFSGHQFPNYSSELNVNALLLGDSALYLCASSLYGAPTFGSGTRLTVV.

This clone turned up a few times. The chain couples TRBV11-2 to TRBJ2-4; the match to TRBD2 covers 7 bases. The CDR3 sequence is 13 residues long. The germline CDR1 and CDR2 sequences are SGHAT and FQNNGV. Trimming at V came to 5 bases and at J to 9 bases, leaving 7 bases not matched to a gene. The CDR3 sequence is CASSQAGMGIQYF. CDR3 DNA sequence: TGTGCCAGCAGCCAAGCGGGGATGGGCATTCAGTACTTC.

The rearrangement uses TRBV9 and TRBJ2-2; D is unclear. The V end lost 4 bases, the J end lost 7 bases, and 5 bases lay between the germline ends. The CDR3 runs 11 residues. Germline values: CDR1 SGDLS, CDR2 YYNGEE. The CDR3 sequence: CASSLSGELFF. The CDR3 nucleotides are TGTGCCAGCAGCCTTAGCGGGGAGCTGTTTTTT.